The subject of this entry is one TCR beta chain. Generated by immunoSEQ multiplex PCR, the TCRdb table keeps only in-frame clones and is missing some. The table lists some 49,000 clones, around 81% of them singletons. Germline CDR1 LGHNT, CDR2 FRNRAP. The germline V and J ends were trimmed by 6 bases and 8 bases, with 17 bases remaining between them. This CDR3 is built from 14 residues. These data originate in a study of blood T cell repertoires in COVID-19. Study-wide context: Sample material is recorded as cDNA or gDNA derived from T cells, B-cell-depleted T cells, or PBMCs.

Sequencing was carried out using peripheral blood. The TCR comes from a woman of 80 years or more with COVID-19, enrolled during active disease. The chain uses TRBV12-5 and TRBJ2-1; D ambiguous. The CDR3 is CASGPTPPTYEQFF. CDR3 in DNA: TGTGCTAGTGGACCCACGCCCCCGACTTATGAGCAGTTCTTC.